The sequence of this T cell receptor (beta chain) was determined in a study of a mutant IDH1 vaccine in newly diagnosed glioma (dated by TCRdb to the early 2020s). With respect to the entire study: Vaccination began 4-6 weeks after radiotherapy alone, or alongside temozolomide cycles in the chemotherapy-containing groups. Visit V12 was the week-35 safety follow-up and visit V13 was the week-47 end of study. Before enrollment, most patients had been given radiochemotherapy with temozolomide as standard therapy, while the rest had received either radiotherapy alone or temozolomide alone. Of the approximately 30 treated patients, around 62% were male and around 38% were female, and a mean age of about 37 years was recorded. For exploratory analyses, longitudinal TCRB deep sequencing was carried out in 25 treated patients wherever samples were available. Six visits were used for peripheral blood collection: V03 (baseline), V05, V07, V10, V12 and V13.

The sample's time point label is to be understood as: week 35, safety follow-up. Every vaccine dose consisted of 300 ug of a 20-mer mutant IDH1 peptide in Montanide, administered subcutaneously together with topical imiquimod. Patients received eight vaccinations in weeks 1, 3, 5, 7, 11, 15, 19 and 23, corresponding to visits V03 through V10. The donors had newly diagnosed IDH1-mutant astrocytomas of WHO grade 3 or 4 that showed loss of nuclear ATRX. The samples were drawn from NOA16, a multicentre, single-arm, open-label phase I trial in Germany that tested a mutant IDH1 peptide vaccine in humans for the first time. Genomic DNA for TCRB sequencing was extracted from EDTA blood using the DNeasy Blood and Tissue Kit. V has 4 bases trimmed and J has 8 bases trimmed; junction bases matching no gene number 12. The CDR3 spans 16 residues, from the cysteine through the phenylalanine. The DNA shown is the 48-base CDR3, in frame from base 1. Sequences SEHNR (CDR1) and FQNEAQ (CDR2) are obtained from the germline V gene (reference sequence).

What the authors observed across the whole study: Immune responses induced by the vaccine were seen in over 80% of patients across multiple MHC alleles. Availability determined which PBMC samples were chosen for TCRB deep sequencing. Pseudoprogression appeared unrelated to alterations in the top peripheral T cell clonotypes detected by TCRB sequencing. The authors stated that sample limitations prevented analyses of patient blood samples from being reproduced.

The library was made by the immunoSEQ multiplex PCR assay. Rearranged TCR beta chain sequences were amplified with the hsTCRB Kit following the manufacturer's protocol. An Illumina MiSeq was used to sequence the TCRB libraries. Per the authors' processing: The proprietary platform of the kit vendor was used for demultiplexing, trimming and gene mapping. TCRdb took this table from immuneACCESS and kept in-frame rearrangements with V and J called. Such tables lack part of the clones; where checked against another copy, unresolved V genes explain under half of the gap, and the rest is unexplained. The V and J calls and clone size come from that table; D and trimming were worked out from the DNA. For this sample the table gives 50,000 to 70,000 clones, of which roughly nine tenths were detected only once. The ten top clones hold 1.6% of the sample. On this clone: Its antigen is still unknown. Base qualities were left out, and no much larger clone turns up one base away.

This sequence originates from a man in his forties or fifties with glioma. The V and J segments used are TRBV7-9 and TRBJ2-5, and 11 junctional nucleotides match TRBD2. Here the sequenced sample was PBMCs, taken from a glioma patient whose treatment included an IDH1 peptide vaccine. The DNA reads TGTGCCAGCAGCTCCTTGGTTGCACTAGCGGGGGCAACCCAGTACTTC. Its protein reads: CASSSLVALAGATQYF. The CDR3 plus the reference TRBV7-9 and TRBJ2-5 genes for the other parts give the full variable domain: DTGVSQNPRHKITKRGQNVTFRCDPISEHNRLYWYRQTLGQGPEFLTYFQNEAQLEKSRLLSDRFSAERPKGSFSTLEIQRTEQGDSAMYLCASSSLVALAGATQYFGPGTRLLVL.